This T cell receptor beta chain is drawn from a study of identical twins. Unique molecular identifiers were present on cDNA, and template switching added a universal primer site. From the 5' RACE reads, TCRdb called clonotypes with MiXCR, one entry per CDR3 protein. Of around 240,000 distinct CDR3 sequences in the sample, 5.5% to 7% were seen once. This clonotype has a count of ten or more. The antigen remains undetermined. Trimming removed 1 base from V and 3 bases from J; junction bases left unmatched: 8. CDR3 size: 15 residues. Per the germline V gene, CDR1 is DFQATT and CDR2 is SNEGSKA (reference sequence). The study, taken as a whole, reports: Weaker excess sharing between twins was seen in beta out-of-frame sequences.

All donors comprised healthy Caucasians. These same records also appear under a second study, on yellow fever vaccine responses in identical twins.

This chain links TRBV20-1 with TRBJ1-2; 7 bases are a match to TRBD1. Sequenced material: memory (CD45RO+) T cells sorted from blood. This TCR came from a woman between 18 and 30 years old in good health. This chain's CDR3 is CSARVGQSRDYGYTF. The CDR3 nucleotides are TGCAGTGCTAGAGTGGGACAGTCGCGTGACTATGGCTACACCTTC.